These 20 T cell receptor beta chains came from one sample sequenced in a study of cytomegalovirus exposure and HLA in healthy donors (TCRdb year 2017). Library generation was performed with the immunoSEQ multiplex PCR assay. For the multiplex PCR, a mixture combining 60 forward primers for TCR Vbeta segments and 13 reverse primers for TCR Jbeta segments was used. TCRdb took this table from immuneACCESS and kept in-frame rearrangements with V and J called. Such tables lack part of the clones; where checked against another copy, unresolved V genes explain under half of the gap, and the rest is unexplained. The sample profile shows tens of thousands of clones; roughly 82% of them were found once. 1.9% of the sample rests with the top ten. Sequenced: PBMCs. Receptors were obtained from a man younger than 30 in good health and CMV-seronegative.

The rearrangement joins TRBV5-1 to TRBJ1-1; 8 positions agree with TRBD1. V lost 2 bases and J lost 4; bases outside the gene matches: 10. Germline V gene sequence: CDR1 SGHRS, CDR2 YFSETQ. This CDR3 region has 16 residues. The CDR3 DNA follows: TGCGCCAGCAGCTTACAGGGGGGCTCCTCCAGCACTGAAGCTTTCTTT. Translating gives CASSLQGGSSSTEAFF.

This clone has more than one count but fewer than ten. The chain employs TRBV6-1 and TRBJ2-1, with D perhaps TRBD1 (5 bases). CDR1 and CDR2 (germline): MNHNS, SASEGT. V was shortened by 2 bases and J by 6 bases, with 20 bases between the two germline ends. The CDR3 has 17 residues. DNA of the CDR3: TGTGCCAGCAGTGAAAGCCAACAACGACAGTTTTCCAATGAGCAGTTCTTC. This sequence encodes CASSESQQRQFSNEQFF.

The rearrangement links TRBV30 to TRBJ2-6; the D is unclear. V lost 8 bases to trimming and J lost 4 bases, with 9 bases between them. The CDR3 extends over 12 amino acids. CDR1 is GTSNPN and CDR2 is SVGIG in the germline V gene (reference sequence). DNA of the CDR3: TGTGCCCGAGCGCAGGGGGCCAACGTCCTGACTTTC. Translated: CARAQGANVLTF.

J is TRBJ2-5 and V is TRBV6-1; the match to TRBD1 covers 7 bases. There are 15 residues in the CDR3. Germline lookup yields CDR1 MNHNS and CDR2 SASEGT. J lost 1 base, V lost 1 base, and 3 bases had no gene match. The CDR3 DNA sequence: TGTGCCAGCAGTGAAGAGACAGGGACCCAAGAGACCCAGTACTTC. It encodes CASSEETGTQETQYF.

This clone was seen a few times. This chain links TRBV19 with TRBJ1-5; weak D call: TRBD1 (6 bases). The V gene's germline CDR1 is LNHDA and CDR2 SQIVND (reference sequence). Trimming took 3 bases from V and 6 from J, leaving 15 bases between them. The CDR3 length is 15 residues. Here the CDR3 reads CASSMNHRASQPQHF. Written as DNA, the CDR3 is TGTGCCAGTAGTATGAATCACAGGGCAAGTCAGCCCCAGCATTTT.

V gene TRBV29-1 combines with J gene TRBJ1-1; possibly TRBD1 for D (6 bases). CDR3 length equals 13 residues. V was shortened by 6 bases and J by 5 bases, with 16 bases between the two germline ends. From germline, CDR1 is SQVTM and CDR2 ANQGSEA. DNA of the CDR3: TGCAGCGTCTCCAGGGACATTCAGACTGAAGCTTTCTTT. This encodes CSVSRDIQTEAFF.

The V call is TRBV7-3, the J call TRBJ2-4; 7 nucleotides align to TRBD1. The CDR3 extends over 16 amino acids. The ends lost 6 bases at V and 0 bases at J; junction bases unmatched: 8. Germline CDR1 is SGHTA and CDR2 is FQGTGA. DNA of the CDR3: TGTGCCAGCAGTCGGACAGGCCCGTCAGCCAAAAACATTCAGTACTTC. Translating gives CASSRTGPSAKNIQYF.

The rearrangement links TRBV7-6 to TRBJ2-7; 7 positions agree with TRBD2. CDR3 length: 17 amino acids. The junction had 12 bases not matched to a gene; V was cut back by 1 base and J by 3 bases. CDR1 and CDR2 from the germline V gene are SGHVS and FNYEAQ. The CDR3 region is CASSLVFRGDYFYEQYF. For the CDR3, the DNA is TGTGCCAGCAGCTTAGTGTTCCGGGGGGACTATTTCTACGAGCAGTACTTC.

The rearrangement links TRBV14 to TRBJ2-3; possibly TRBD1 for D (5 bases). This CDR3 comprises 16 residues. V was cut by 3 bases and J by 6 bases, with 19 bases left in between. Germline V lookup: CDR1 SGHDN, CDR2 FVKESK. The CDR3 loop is CASSQYIGHSLDTQYF. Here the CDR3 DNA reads TGTGCCAGCAGCCAGTATATCGGACACTCTTTGGATACGCAGTATTTT.

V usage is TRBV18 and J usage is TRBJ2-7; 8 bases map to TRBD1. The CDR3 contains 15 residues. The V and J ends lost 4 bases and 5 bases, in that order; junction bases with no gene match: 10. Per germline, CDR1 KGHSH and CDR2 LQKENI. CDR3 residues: CASSQSGTGLNEQYF. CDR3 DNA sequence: TGTGCCAGCTCACAGTCCGGGACAGGACTAAACGAGCAGTACTTC.

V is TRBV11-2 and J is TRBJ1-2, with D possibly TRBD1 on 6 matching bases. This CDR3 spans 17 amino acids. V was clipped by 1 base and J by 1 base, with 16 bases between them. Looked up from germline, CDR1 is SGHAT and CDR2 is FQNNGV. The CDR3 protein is CASSLVWDMRNNYGYTF. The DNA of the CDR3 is TGTGCCAGCAGCTTAGTATGGGACATGAGGAATAACTATGGCTACACCTTC.

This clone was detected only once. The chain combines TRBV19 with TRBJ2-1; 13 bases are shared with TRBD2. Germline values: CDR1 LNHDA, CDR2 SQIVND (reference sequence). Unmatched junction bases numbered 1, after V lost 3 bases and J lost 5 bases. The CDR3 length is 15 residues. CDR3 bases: TGTGCCAGTAGTATCGGGACTAGCGGGGACAATGAGCAGTTCTTC. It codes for CASSIGTSGDNEQFF.

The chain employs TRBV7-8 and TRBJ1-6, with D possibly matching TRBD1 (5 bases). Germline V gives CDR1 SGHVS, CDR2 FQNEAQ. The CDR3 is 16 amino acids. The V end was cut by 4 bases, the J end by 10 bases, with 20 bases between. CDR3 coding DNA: TGTGCCAGCAGCTCGTCAGGGTCGGATGGAGCCTCACCCCTCCACTTT. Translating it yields CASSSSGSDGASPLHF.

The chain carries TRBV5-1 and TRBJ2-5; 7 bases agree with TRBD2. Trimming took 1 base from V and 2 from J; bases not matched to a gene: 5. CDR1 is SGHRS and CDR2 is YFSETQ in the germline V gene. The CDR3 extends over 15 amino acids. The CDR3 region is CASSLLLAEQETQYF. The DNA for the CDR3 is TGCGCCAGCAGCTTGTTGCTAGCGGAACAAGAGACCCAGTACTTC.

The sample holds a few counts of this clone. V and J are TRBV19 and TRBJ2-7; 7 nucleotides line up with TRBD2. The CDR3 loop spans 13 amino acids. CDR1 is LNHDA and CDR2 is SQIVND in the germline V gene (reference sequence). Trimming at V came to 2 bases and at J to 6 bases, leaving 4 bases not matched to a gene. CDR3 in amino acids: CASSIMGGSEQYF. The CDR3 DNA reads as TGTGCCAGTAGTATAATGGGGGGGTCCGAGCAGTACTTC.

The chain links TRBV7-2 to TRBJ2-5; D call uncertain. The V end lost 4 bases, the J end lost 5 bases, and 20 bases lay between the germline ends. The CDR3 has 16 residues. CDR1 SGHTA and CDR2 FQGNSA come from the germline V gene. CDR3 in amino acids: CASSSPDDKLWETQYF. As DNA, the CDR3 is TGTGCCAGCAGCTCCCCTGATGACAAACTGTGGGAGACCCAGTACTTC.

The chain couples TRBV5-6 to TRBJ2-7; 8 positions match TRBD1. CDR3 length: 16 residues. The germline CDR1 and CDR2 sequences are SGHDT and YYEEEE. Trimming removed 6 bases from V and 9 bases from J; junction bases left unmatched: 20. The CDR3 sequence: CASNRRQDRASGGQYF. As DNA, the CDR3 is TGTGCCAGCAACCGACGACAGGACAGGGCCTCCGGGGGGCAGTACTTC.

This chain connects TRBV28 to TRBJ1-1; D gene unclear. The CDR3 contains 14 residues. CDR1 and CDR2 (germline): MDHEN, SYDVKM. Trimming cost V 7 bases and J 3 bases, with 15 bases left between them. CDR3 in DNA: TGTGCCAGCACCCCCGGGGAGGCCTACACTGAAGCTTTCTTT. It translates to CASTPGEAYTEAFF.

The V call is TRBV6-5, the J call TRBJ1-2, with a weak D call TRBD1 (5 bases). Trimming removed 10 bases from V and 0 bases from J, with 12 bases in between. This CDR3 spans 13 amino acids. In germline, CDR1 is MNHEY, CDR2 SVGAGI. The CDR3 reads CATTGGANYGYTF. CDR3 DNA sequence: TGTGCCACAACCGGGGGAGCTAACTATGGCTACACCTTC.

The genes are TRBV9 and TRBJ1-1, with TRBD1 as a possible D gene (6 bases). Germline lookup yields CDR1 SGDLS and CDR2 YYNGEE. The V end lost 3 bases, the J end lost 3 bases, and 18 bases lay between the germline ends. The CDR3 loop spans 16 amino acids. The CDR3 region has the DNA TGTGCCAGCAGCGGTGGCAGGGGAGTCTTGGACACTGAAGCTTTCTTT. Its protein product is CASSGGRGVLDTEAFF.